This TCR beta chain was identified during a study of early T cells in non-severe SARS-CoV-2 infection. Across the whole study: Unpaired chains resulted from sequencing bulk RNA of unsorted whole blood.

About this clonotype itself: Antigen: not known.

Study observations and caveats: Matching with VDJdb favored anti-spike CD8 responses (missing private and CD4 specificities).

Individual cDNA molecules were tagged with unique molecular identifiers. TCRdb reprocessed the 5' RACE reads via MiXCR and lists one record per CDR3 protein. Here the sample spans some 100,000 distinct CDR3 sequences, over 12% being singletons. CDR1 is SGHTA and CDR2 is FQGNSA in the germline V gene. This CDR3 is built from 14 residues. Trimming stripped 6 bases from V and 5 bases from J, with 16 bases between. The specimen was whole blood. This clonotype was sampled from an adult who was a healthcare worker with PCR-confirmed SARS-CoV-2 infection or an uninfected control (not recorded which). This chain joins TRBV7-2 and TRBJ1-1; a weak D match, TRBD1 (5 bases). This CDR3 is CASRVGTRRTEAFF. The CDR3 DNA reads as TGTGCCAGCAGGGTAGGGACCCGGAGGACTGAAGCTTTCTTT.